These 4 T cell receptor beta chains were sequenced from one sample in a study of PD-L1 blockade in urothelial cancer. Repertoires were generated with immunoSEQ multiplex PCR, while TCRdb's copy carries only in-frame clones and drops some. The sample lists some 51,000 clones, approximately 83% occurring once. The specimen comprised PBMCs, sampled around atezolizumab (anti-PD-L1) treatment. Source of these receptors: a man aged 55 to 70 with urothelial cancer.

The chain employs TRBV2 and TRBJ2-7; D remains unclear. This CDR3 has 12 residues. Trimming removed 8 bases at V and 0 bases at J, with 8 bases between. Germline assignment: CDR1 SNHLY and CDR2 FYNNEI. CDR3 in amino acids: CASSGNSYEQYF. CDR3 nucleotide sequence: TGTGCCAGCTCAGGAAACTCCTACGAGCAGTACTTC.

This chain uses TRBV2 with TRBJ2-5; 15 bases agree with TRBD2. Per the germline V gene, CDR1 is SNHLY and CDR2 is FYNNEI. Germline trimming cut 9 bases from V and 1 base from J; bases unmatched to any gene: 9. The CDR3 runs 17 residues. This chain's CDR3 is CARKPGTSGGSQETQYF. The CDR3 nucleotides read TGTGCCAGAAAACCCGGGACTAGCGGGGGGTCCCAAGAGACCCAGTACTTC. The whole variable domain, remainder taken from reference TRBV2 and TRBJ2-5, is EPEVTQTPSHQVTQMGQEVILRCVPISNHLYFYWYRQILGQKVEFLVSFYNNEISEKSEIFDDQFSVERPDGSNFTLKIRSTKLEDSAMYFCARKPGTSGGSQETQYFGPGTRLLVL.

This chain connects TRBV2 to TRBJ2-6; tentative D call: TRBD1 (5 bases). V lost 10 bases and J 3 bases, leaving 13 bases between the germline ends. Germline V lookup: CDR1 SNHLY, CDR2 FYNNEI. This CDR3 is built from 14 residues. The DNA for the CDR3 is TGTGCCAAACAGACAGTGGTTGGGGCCAACGTCCTGACTTTC. Translated, it gives CAKQTVVGANVLTF.

V is TRBV7-9 and J is TRBJ1-2; the D is unclear. This CDR3 contains 16 residues. Germline V gene lookup returns CDR1 SEHNR and CDR2 FQNEAQ (reference sequence). Deletions cut 5 bases from V and 1 base from J, with 17 bases between. For the CDR3, the DNA is TGTGCCAGCAGCCCTGGGTGGGCTCAAGTTAACTATGGCTACACCTTC. This sequence encodes CASSPGWAQVNYGYTF.